Presented here are 4 T cell receptor beta chains from one specimen sequenced in a study of blood T cell repertoires in COVID-19. Generated by immunoSEQ multiplex PCR, the TCRdb table keeps only in-frame clones and is missing some. The data hold approximately 150,000 clones, with around 76% observed a single time. Material: peripheral blood. The receptors here all came from a woman in her 70s with acute or convalescent COVID-19.

J is TRBJ1-1 and V is TRBV7-2, with D tentatively TRBD1 (6 bases). Trimming left V 5 bases short and J 0 bases short, with 19 bases between. Germline V gene sequence: CDR1 SGHTA, CDR2 FQGNSA. This CDR3 contains 17 residues. The CDR3 reads CASSRRQVFVMNTEAFF. The DNA for the CDR3 is TGTGCCAGCAGCCGTCGACAGGTTTTCGTAATGAACACTGAAGCTTTCTTT.

The CDR3 protein is CASSVDSGQPQHF. Here the CDR3 DNA reads TGTGCCAGCAGTGTGGACAGCGGCCAGCCCCAGCATTTT. The rearrangement links TRBV2 to TRBJ1-5, with a weak D call TRBD1 (6 bases). Per germline, CDR1 SNHLY and CDR2 FYNNEI. The CDR3 extends over 13 amino acids. V was trimmed by 4 bases and J by 7 bases, leaving 11 bases between them.

CDR3 sequence reads: CASSSFGIDRDSTNEKLFF. The CDR3 region has the DNA TGTGCCAGCAGTAGTTTTGGGATTGACAGGGATTCAACTAATGAAAAACTGTTTTTT. This sequence joins TRBV28 and TRBJ1-4; 7 bases fit TRBD1. The J segment lost 0 bases and the V segment lost 5 bases, leaving 15 bases of the junction unmatched. The CDR3 is 19 amino acids. In germline, CDR1 is MDHEN, CDR2 SYDVKM.

This chain uses TRBV10-2 with TRBJ2-5; TRBD1 might be the D (7 bases). V lost 2 bases and J 3 bases, leaving 16 bases between the germline ends. This CDR3 is 16 amino acids long. Germline CDR1 WSHSY, CDR2 SAAADI. Here the CDR3 DNA reads TGCGCCAGCAGTGAGCGGGCAGGGGGGAGAAAAGAGACCCAGTACTTC. This encodes CASSERAGGRKETQYF.